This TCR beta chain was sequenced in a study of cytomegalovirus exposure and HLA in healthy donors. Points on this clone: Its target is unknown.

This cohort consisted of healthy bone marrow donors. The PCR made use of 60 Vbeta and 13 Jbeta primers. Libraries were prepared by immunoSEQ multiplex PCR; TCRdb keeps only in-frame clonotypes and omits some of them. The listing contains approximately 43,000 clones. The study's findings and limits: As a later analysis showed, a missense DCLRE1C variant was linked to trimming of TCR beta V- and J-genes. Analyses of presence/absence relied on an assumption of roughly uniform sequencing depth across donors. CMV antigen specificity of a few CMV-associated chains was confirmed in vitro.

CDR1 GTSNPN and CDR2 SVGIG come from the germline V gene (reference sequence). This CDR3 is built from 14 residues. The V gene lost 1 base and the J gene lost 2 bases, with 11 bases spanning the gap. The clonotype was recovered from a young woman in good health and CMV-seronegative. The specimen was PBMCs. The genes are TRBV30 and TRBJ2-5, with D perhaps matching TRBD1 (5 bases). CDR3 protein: CAWSEGYNQETQYF. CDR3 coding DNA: TGTGCCTGGAGTGAGGGGTATAATCAAGAGACCCAGTACTTC.